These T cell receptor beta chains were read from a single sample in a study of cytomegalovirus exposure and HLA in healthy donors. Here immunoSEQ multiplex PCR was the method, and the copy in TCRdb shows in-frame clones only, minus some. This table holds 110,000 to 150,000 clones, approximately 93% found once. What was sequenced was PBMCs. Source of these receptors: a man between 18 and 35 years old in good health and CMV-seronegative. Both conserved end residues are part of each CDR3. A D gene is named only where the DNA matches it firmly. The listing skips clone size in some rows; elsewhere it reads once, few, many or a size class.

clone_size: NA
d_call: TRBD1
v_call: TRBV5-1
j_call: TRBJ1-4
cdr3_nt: TGCGCCAGCAGCCGGGGGACAGCAACTAATGAAAAACTGTTTTTT
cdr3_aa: CASSRGTATNEKLFF

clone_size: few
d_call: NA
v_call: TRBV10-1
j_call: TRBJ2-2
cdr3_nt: TGCGCCAGCAGTGAAAGGGGTACCGGGGAGCTGTTTTTT
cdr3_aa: CASSERGTGELFF

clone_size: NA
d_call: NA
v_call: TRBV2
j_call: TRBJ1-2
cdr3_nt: TGTGCCAGCAGTGAAGGGGGGACTGACTATGGCTACACCTTC
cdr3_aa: CASSEGGTDYGYTF

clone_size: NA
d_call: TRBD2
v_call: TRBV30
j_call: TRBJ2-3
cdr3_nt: TGTGCCTGGAGTGTCCTAGCGGGAGGCGCTATGGATACGCAGTATTTT
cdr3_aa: CAWSVLAGGAMDTQYF

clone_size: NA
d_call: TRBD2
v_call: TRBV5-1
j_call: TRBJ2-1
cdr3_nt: TGCGCCAGCAGCCCGGGGCTAGCGGATAACAATGAGCAGTTCTTC
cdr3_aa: CASSPGLADNNEQFF

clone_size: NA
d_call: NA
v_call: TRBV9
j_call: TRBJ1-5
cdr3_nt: TGTGCCAGCAGCGTAACGTGGCAGGCCAATCAGCCCCAGCATTTT
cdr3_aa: CASSVTWQANQPQHF

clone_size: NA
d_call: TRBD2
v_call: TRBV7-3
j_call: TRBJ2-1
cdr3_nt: TGTGCCAGCAGCCCGGGTCTAGCGGGGTACAATGAGCAGTTCTTC
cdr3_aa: CASSPGLAGYNEQFF

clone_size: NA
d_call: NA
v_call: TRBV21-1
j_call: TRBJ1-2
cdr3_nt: TGTGCCAGCACTTACAGGGAACGGGGCTATGGCTACACCTTC
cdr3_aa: CASTYRERGYGYTF

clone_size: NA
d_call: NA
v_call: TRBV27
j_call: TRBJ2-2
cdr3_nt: TGTGCCAGCCGGTCCGGGGCCGGGGAGCTGTTTTTT
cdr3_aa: CASRSGAGELFF

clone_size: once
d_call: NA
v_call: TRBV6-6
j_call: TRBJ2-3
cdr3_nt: TGTGCCAGCAGTCGCGGTATCACAGATACGCAGTATTTT
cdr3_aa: CASSRGITDTQYF

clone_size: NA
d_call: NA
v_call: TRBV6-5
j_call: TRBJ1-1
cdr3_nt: TGTGCCAGCAGTTATCTCCTGAACACTGAAGCTTTCTTT
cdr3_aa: CASSYLLNTEAFF

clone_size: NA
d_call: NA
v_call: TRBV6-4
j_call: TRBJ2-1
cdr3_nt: TGTGCCAGCAGTGCGGTGCCCGGGAGTGGGGACAATGAGCAGTTCTTC
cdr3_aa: CASSAVPGSGDNEQFF

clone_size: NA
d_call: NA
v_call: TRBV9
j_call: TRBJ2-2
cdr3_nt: TGTGCCAGCAGCGTAGATCTCGCCGGGGAGCTGTTTTTT
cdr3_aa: CASSVDLAGELFF

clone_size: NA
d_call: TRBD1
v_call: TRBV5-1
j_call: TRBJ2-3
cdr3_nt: TGCGCCAGCAGCGGAGCAGGGGGTCTTTCAGATACGCAGTATTTT
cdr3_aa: CASSGAGGLSDTQYF

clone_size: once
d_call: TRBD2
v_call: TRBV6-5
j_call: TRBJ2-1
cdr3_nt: TGTGCCAGCTGCGGGAGTGGCTCCTACAATGAGCAGTTCTTC
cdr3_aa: CASCGSGSYNEQFF

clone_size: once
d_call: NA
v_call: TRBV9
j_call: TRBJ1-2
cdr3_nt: TGTGCCAGCAGCGTAGTGACAGTGGCTAACTATGGCTACACCTTC
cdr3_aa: CASSVVTVANYGYTF

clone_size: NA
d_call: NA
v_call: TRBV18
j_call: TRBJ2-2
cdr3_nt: TGTGCCAGCTCACCAGACACTCTGACCACCGGGGAGCTGTTTTTT
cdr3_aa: CASSPDTLTTGELFF

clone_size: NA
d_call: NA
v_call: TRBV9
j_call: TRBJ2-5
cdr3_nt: TGTGCCAGCAGCGTAGTCGGGGGGCAGGGGGAGACCCAGTACTTC
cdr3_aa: CASSVVGGQGETQYF

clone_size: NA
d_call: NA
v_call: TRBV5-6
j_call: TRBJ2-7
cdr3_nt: TGTGCCAGCAGCTTGTACCGGACAGCCCGACCACCTCTCTACGAGCAGTACTTC
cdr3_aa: CASSLYRTARPPLYEQYF

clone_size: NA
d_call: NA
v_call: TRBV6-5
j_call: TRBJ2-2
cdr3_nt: TGTGCCAGCAGTCTGAGCCCCGGGGAGCTGTTTTTT
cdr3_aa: CASSLSPGELFF

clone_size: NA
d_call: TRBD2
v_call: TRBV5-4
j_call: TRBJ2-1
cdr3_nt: TGTGCCAGCAGCTTGGCTAGCGGGGGGGTGAATGAGCAGTTCTTC
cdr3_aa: CASSLASGGVNEQFF

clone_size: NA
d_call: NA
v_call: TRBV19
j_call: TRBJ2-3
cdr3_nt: TGTGCCAGTAGTATCGGGGTAGTTGGGGATACGCAGTATTTT
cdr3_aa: CASSIGVVGDTQYF

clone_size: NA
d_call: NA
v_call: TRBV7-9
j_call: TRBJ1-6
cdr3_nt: TGTGCCAGCAGCTTTGGACAGTTAAATTCACCCCTCCACTTT
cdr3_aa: CASSFGQLNSPLHF

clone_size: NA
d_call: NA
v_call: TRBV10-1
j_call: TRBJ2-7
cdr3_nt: TGCGCCAGCAGTGTCGGCAGGGGAACCTACGAGCAGTACTTC
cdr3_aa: CASSVGRGTYEQYF

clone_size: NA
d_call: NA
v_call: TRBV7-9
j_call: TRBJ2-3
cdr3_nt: TGTGCCAGCAGCCCCTACCCTTCTAGCACAGATACGCAGTATTTT
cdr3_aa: CASSPYPSSTDTQYF

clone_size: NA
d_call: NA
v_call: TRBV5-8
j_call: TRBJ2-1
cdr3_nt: TGTGCCAGCAGCTTGGAGCGGGCCGAGTTCTTC
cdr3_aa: CASSLERAEFF

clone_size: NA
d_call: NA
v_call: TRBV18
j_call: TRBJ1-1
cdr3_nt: TGTGCCAGCTCACCGTGGACAGAGGCCACTGAAGCTTTCTTT
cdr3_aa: CASSPWTEATEAFF

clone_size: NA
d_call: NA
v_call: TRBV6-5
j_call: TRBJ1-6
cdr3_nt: TGTGCCAGCAGTACTAGGGCAGCCTTTAATTCACCCCTCCACTTT
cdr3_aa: CASSTRAAFNSPLHF

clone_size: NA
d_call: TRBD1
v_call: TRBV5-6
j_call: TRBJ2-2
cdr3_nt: TGTGCCAGCAGCCTCCCGACAGGGGGCACCGGGGAGCTGTTTTTT
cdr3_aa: CASSLPTGGTGELFF

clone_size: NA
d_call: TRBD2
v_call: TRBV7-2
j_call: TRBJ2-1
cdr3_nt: TGTGCCAGCAGCTTAGTTGCTAGCGGAGGGGCCTACAATGAGCAGTTCTTC
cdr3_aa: CASSLVASGGAYNEQFF